Listed below are T cell receptor beta chains from one sample, sequenced in a study of Ad26.COV2.S vaccination and SARS-CoV-2 variants. Here immunoSEQ multiplex PCR was the method, and the copy in TCRdb shows in-frame clones only, minus some. The repertoire holds some 640,000 clones, with 70% to 90% as singletons. Here the sequenced sample was peripheral blood, taken in a trial of Ad26.COV2.S vaccine versus placebo. The receptor source for this set is a person aged 18 to 59 who received the Ad26.COV2.S COVID-19 vaccine or a placebo. CDR3s include the opening cysteine and the closing phenylalanine or tryptophan. The D gene is left open where the match is weak. Expanded clones get a size class; other rows say once, few or many, or leave the size out.

V gene	clone size	D gene	J gene	CDR3 protein	CDR3 DNA
TRBV29-1	once	-	TRBJ1-1	CSVDGTEAFF	TGCAGCGTTGACGGCACTGAAGCTTTCTTT
TRBV5-6	-	-	TRBJ1-1	CASSLDQGSSTEAFF	TGTGCCAGCAGCTTGGACCAGGGGAGTAGCACTGAAGCTTTCTTT
TRBV18	-	-	TRBJ1-3	CASSPPGAYLTGNTIYF	TGTGCCAGCTCACCACCGGGGGCCTACCTCACAGGGAACACCATATATTTT
TRBV19	-	-	TRBJ1-1	CASSAAWPEGTEAFF	TGTGCCAGTAGTGCCGCCTGGCCAGAAGGAACTGAAGCTTTCTTT
TRBV6-5	once	-	TRBJ1-2	CASRYLINTNYGYTF	TGTGCCAGCAGATATTTAATAAATACTAACTATGGCTACACCTTC
TRBV11-3	-	TRBD1	TRBJ2-5	CASSQTGGQETQYF	TGTGCCAGCAGCCAGACAGGGGGGCAAGAGACCCAGTACTTC
TRBV7-6	-	TRBD2	TRBJ2-2	CASRKSGGNTGELFF	TGTGCCAGCAGAAAAAGCGGGGGAAACACCGGGGAGCTGTTTTTT
TRBV7-2	-	TRBD2	TRBJ2-3	CASSLVGLAGTTDTQYF	TGTGCCAGCAGCTTAGTAGGACTAGCGGGGACCACAGATACGCAGTATTTT
TRBV11-2	-	-	TRBJ1-5	CASSLDTGNQPQHF	TGTGCCAGCAGCTTAGATACAGGGAACCAGCCCCAGCATTTT
TRBV3-1/TRBV3-2	once	-	TRBJ2-7	CASSQDGPYEQYF	TGTGCCAGCAGCCAAGACGGACCCTACGAGCAGTACTTC
TRBV5-1	once	-	TRBJ2-3	CASSLGVLGLVLDTQYF	TGCGCCAGCAGCTTGGGAGTTTTGGGTCTAGTCCTAGATACGCAGTATTTT
TRBV4-2	once	-	TRBJ2-3	CASSRDLTDTQYF	TGTGCCAGCAGCCGGGACCTCACAGATACGCAGTATTTT
TRBV15	-	TRBD1	TRBJ1-5	CATSELGTAPNQPQHF	TGTGCCACCAGCGAACTAGGGACAGCCCCTAATCAGCCCCAGCATTTT
TRBV5-1	once	-	TRBJ2-3	CASSSGTRTSTDTQYF	TGCGCCAGCAGCTCCGGGACAAGGACTAGCACAGATACGCAGTATTTT
TRBV4-3	-	-	TRBJ1-6	CASSQERKTVVYNSPLHF	TGCGCCAGCAGCCAAGAAAGGAAGACAGTAGTATATAATTCACCCCTCCACTTT
TRBV11-2	-	TRBD1	TRBJ2-5	CASSTGTAYQETQYF	TGTGCCAGCAGCACAGGGACAGCGTACCAAGAGACCCAGTACTTC
TRBV5-1	-	TRBD1	TRBJ2-7	CATPRDSSYEQYF	TGCGCCACCCCCCGGGACAGCTCCTACGAGCAGTACTTC
TRBV7-2	-	TRBD2	TRBJ2-7	CASSQGLAASYEQYF	TGTGCCAGCAGCCAGGGACTAGCGGCCTCCTACGAGCAGTACTTC
TRBV5-1	once	-	TRBJ2-6	CASSPLLLDSSPSGANVLTF	TGCGCCAGCAGCCCCCTCCTACTGGACAGCTCTCCCTCTGGGGCCAACGTCCTGACTTTC
TRBV2	-	-	TRBJ2-2	CASEGQSPGELFF	TGTGCCAGCGAGGGTCAATCCCCCGGGGAGCTGTTTTTT
TRBV9	-	-	TRBJ1-1	CASSAGVGNTEAFF	TGTGCCAGCAGCGCGGGGGTGGGGAACACTGAAGCTTTCTTT
TRBV18	-	TRBD1	TRBJ2-2	CASSPTTGTHTGELFF	TGTGCCAGCTCACCAACGACAGGGACCCACACCGGGGAGCTGTTTTTT
TRBV3-1/TRBV3-2	once	TRBD2	TRBJ2-1	CASSQEGLINEQFF	TGTGCCAGCAGCCAAGAGGGACTAATCAATGAGCAGTTCTTC
TRBV7-9	-	-	TRBJ1-4	CASSSGLATNEKLFF	TGTGCCAGCAGCTCCGGTTTAGCAACTAATGAAAAACTGTTTTTT
TRBV20-1	-	-	TRBJ1-1	CSAKQVTEAFF	TGCAGTGCTAAACAGGTCACTGAAGCTTTCTTT
TRBV7-2	once	-	TRBJ1-5	CASSLISGDAWQPQHF	TGTGCCAGCAGCTTAATATCAGGGGACGCGTGGCAGCCCCAGCATTTT
TRBV30	once	-	TRBJ1-6	CAWSSGRNNSPLHF	TGTGCCTGGAGTTCGGGACGGAATAATTCACCCCTCCACTTT
TRBV2	few	TRBD1	TRBJ1-5	CASSGQGRNQPQHF	TGTGCCAGCAGTGGACAGGGCCGCAATCAGCCCCAGCATTTT
TRBV15	-	-	TRBJ1-5	CATSRDTGSHQPQHF	TGTGCCACCAGCAGGGACACTGGATCGCATCAGCCCCAGCATTTT
TRBV29-1	-	-	TRBJ2-7	CSVEERDGYEQYF	TGCAGCGTTGAAGAAAGAGACGGTTACGAGCAGTACTTC
TRBV6-6	-	TRBD1	TRBJ1-1	CASSYGGQGGNTEAFF	TGTGCCAGCAGTTATGGGGGACAGGGGGGGAACACTGAAGCTTTCTTT
TRBV24-1	-	TRBD1	TRBJ2-7	CATSDAQAGGSYEQYF	TGTGCCACCAGTGATGCACAGGCAGGGGGCTCCTACGAGCAGTACTTC
TRBV9	-	-	TRBJ1-2	CASSPPNENYGYTF	TGTGCCAGCAGCCCACCTAATGAAAACTATGGCTACACCTTC
TRBV9	-	-	TRBJ2-2	CASSVRASGTSNTGELFF	TGTGCCAGCAGCGTAAGGGCCTCTGGGACATCGAACACCGGGGAGCTGTTTTTT
TRBV10-3	-	-	TRBJ1-1	CAISPQENTEAFF	TGTGCCATCAGTCCCCAGGAGAACACTGAAGCTTTCTTT
TRBV2	-	-	TRBJ2-2	CASSEALYPSGLFF	TGTGCCAGCAGTGAAGCGCTATATCCATCCGGGCTGTTTTTT
TRBV5-1	-	-	TRBJ2-5	CASSLSGSQETQYF	TGCGCCAGCAGCTTGTCCGGTTCGCAAGAGACCCAGTACTTC
TRBV2	few	TRBD1	TRBJ1-5	CATGDRGGQPQHF	TGTGCCACCGGAGACAGGGGTGGTCAGCCCCAGCATTTT
TRBV14	-	TRBD1	TRBJ2-5	CASSRHDRVGETQYF	TGTGCCAGCAGCCGACATGACAGGGTTGGAGAGACCCAGTACTTC
TRBV9	-	-	TRBJ1-3	CASSVSGLGNTIYF	TGTGCCAGCAGCGTAAGTGGATTAGGTAACACCATATATTTT
TRBV11-2	-	TRBD2	TRBJ2-5	CASSLGEREWGGETQYF	TGTGCCAGCAGCTTAGGCGAGCGGGAGTGGGGGGGAGAGACCCAGTACTTC
TRBV7-2	-	-	TRBJ2-1	CASSLVGGPNEQFF	TGTGCCAGCAGCTTAGTGGGGGGCCCCAATGAGCAGTTCTTC
TRBV3-1/TRBV3-2	once	TRBD2	TRBJ2-3	CASSQEGLAYYF	TGTGCCAGCAGCCAAGAGGGACTAGCATACTATTTT
TRBV7-9	-	TRBD1	TRBJ2-5	CASSNTGVETQYF	TGTGCCAGCAGCAACACAGGGGTAGAGACCCAGTACTTC